Included here is one T cell receptor (beta chain) sequence, with context. The antigen this receptor binds is unknown. No clone much larger than this one lies a single base away; base qualities are absent. The CDR3 runs 15 amino acids, cysteine and phenylalanine included. Just CDR3 DNA is preserved here, 45 bases in frame from base 1. The junction shows trimming of 5 bases on V and 0 bases on J, plus 13 bases between the germline ends. The germline V gene gives CDR1 as SGHRS and CDR2 as YFSETQ. A single peripheral blood draw of about 120 mL on average was collected from each donor into heparinised tubes. Using a panel that included CD45RO, CCR7, CD25, CD127, CD95 and CD27, naive, central memory, regulatory and stem cell-like memory CD4+ T cells were sorted on a BD FACSAria II. Purity was above 95% for every sorted population. PBMCs were isolated immediately by Lymphoprep density gradient centrifugation and stained directly without culture. So that batch effects would be minimized, each experiment stained and sorted samples in pairs, pairing one healthy donor with one patient.

This record belongs to a study of beta chain features in type 1 diabetes (dated by TCRdb to 2016 to 2018). Context from the whole study: No differences in mean age, gender distribution, total cell number or subset yield were found between patients and healthy donors. A total of 90 million to 120 million sorted cells were examined across all samples, and a strong correlation was observed between cell number per subset and RNA yield. The study compared the TCRB repertoires of sorted circulating CD4+ T cell subsets in recently diagnosed type 1 diabetes patients with those in matched healthy donors. Whereas all 30 or so donors provided naive and central memory subsets, regulatory and stem cell-like memory subsets were isolated from just 8 patients and about 8 healthy donors. The paper's findings and limits, for the study overall: At VDJ recombination sites, patients with type 1 diabetes made fewer insertions and deleted more nucleotides, a pattern implying thymic rearrangement abnormalities. The naive, central memory and regulatory TCRB repertoires appeared to resemble one another more closely among patients than among healthy donors. A moderate but significant shortening of TCRB CDR3 length was observed in type 1 diabetes patients in all four CD4+ subsets. Shorter templates might be favored by PCR, yet because patient and control samples were amplified and corrected together, any such skew would affect both groups equally. Because small numbers of individuals were included in the HLA sub-analyses, any influence of HLA type on TCRB rearrangement was left unresolved. Because cDNA was sequenced instead of genomic DNA, highly expressing activated cells could be over-represented, though the groups showed no difference in activation or CD3 levels.

The High Capacity cDNA Reverse Transcription Kit was used to reverse transcribe all of the isolated RNA, meaning that expressed TCRB transcripts were what got sequenced. Deep immunoSEQ sequencing was applied to naive, central memory and regulatory T cell samples, giving an average of about 3.7 million total reads per sample. Sorted cells were lysed in RLT buffer, and RNA was extracted using DNase-treated RNeasy Micro or Mini kits according to cell number. Each cell subset was processed on its own to prevent cross-contamination, while patient and healthy donor samples were processed together. Using the immunoSEQ multiplex PCR, TCRB sequences were amplified from cDNA into 87-bp fragments spanning the CDR3 region. Amplicons were sequenced on the Illumina HiSeq platform. The study's processing was this. PCR bias was computationally corrected using synthetic template baselines, reads within Hamming distance 2 were collapsed, and singletons that could not be merged were discarded. Reads were aligned against IMGT to assign V, D and J genes, CDR3 length and insertions or deletions at six rearrangement sites. Clonotype counts were normalized to sorted cell number within each subset before computing true diversity and Gini coefficients with the tcR R package. The overlap coefficient, calculated on TCRB nucleotide sequences, was used to quantify repertoire sharing. TCRdb took over this immuneACCESS table, retaining in-frame rearrangements with V and J assigned. Such tables are incomplete; in checked studies, under half of the missing clones stem from an unresolved V gene, and the remainder is unexplained. V, J and clone size are those of that table, while D and trimming were read from the DNA. This sample is represented by hundreds of thousands of clones; 12% to 15% of them were singletons. The ten largest clones add up to more than 6.5% of the sample.

Sequenced input: central memory CD4+ T cells from blood. The chain joins TRBV5-1 to TRBJ2-3, with the identity of the D gene unclear. The origin of this receptor is a man aged 25 to 40 in good health. The CDR3 protein is CASSLLGFSTDTQYF. The bases are TGCGCCAGCAGTCTGTTGGGGTTTAGCACAGATACGCAGTATTTT.